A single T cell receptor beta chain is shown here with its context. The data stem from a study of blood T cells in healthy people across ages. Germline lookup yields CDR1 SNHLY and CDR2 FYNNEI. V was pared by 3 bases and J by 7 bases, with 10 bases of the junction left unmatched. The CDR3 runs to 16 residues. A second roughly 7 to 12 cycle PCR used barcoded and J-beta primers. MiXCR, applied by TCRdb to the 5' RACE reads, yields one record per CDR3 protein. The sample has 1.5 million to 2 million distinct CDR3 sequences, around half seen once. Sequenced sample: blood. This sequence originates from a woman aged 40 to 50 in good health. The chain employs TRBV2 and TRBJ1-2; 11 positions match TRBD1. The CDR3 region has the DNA TGTGCCAGCAGTGAGATAAGGACAGGGGGCATTGGTGGCTACACCTTC. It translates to CASSEIRTGGIGGYTF.